The rows below give T cell receptor beta chains drawn from one sample of a study of blood T cell repertoires in COVID-19. The assay was immunoSEQ multiplex PCR, and TCRdb's table has in-frame clones only and misses some. The profile covers a few hundred thousand clones, with approximately 87% appearing a single time and 2.2% taken by the ten largest. Sequenced input: peripheral blood. Source of these receptors: a woman between 45 and 65 years old with acute or convalescent COVID-19. The CDR3 runs from the conserved cysteine through the conserved F or W. D genes are given only for firm matches. Clone size, where shown, is once, few, many, or a class for clones that have expanded.

V gene	clone size	J gene	D gene	CDR3 protein	CDR3 DNA
TRBV19	-	TRBJ2-3	TRBD2	CASRVAGAYTDTQYF	TGTGCCAGTAGGGTAGCGGGGGCTTACACAGATACGCAGTATTTT
TRBV3-1/TRBV3-2	-	TRBJ1-2	TRBD1	CASSQGDSGYTF	TGTGCCAGCAGCCAAGGGGACAGTGGCTACACCTTC
TRBV6-6	once	TRBJ2-5	TRBD2	CASSSAQSGGETQYF	TGTGCCAGCAGTTCGGCCCAGAGCGGGGGAGAGACCCAGTACTTC
TRBV12-3/TRBV12-4	-	TRBJ2-1	TRBD2	CASSFSAGGEQFF	TGTGCCAGCAGTTTCTCGGCGGGGGGTGAGCAGTTCTTC
TRBV9	once	TRBJ2-7	-	CASSTGHGSSYEQYF	TGTGCCAGCAGCACCGGACACGGGAGCTCCTACGAGCAGTACTTC
TRBV4-1	-	TRBJ2-1	-	CASSQGLFEEQFF	TGCGCCAGCAGCCAAGGACTATTCGAAGAGCAGTTCTTC
TRBV30	-	TRBJ1-2	-	CAWSPAQGTGYTF	TGTGCCTGGAGCCCGGCACAGGGAACCGGCTACACCTTC
TRBV19	-	TRBJ1-3	TRBD1	CASSEGAPTAIYF	TGTGCCAGTAGTGAGGGGGCGCCCACGGCCATATATTTT
TRBV10-2	-	TRBJ2-1	-	CASSVQAYFREQFF	TGCGCCAGCAGTGTACAGGCTTACTTTCGCGAGCAGTTCTTC
TRBV6-5	-	TRBJ2-7	TRBD1	CASSTGTGLYEQYF	TGTGCCAGCAGTACCGGGACAGGGCTCTACGAGCAGTACTTC
TRBV5-1	-	TRBJ2-4	-	CASSLETAGFNIQYF	TGCGCCAGCAGCTTGGAGACCGCGGGTTTCAACATTCAGTACTTC
TRBV19	-	TRBJ2-3	TRBD1	CASSMGQGTSTDTQYF	TGTGCCAGTAGTATGGGACAGGGCACTAGCACAGATACGCAGTATTTT
TRBV6-1	-	TRBJ2-3	TRBD1	CASSEGVGQGTDTQYF	TGTGCCAGCAGTGAAGGTGTGGGACAGGGCACAGATACGCAGTATTTT
TRBV5-6	-	TRBJ2-7	TRBD1	CASSLGGTGSYEQYF	TGTGCCAGCAGCCTGGGGGGGACAGGGTCTTACGAGCAGTACTTC
TRBV2	few	TRBJ1-1	TRBD1	CASSDDRATEAFF	TGTGCCAGCAGTGACGACAGGGCCACTGAAGCTTTCTTT
TRBV7-2	-	TRBJ2-3	-	CASSLVQEGQYF	TGTGCCAGCAGCTTAGTTCAAGAGGGGCAGTATTTT
TRBV10-3	-	TRBJ1-2	-	CAISELEDGYTF	TGTGCCATCAGTGAGTTAGAGGATGGCTACACCTTC
TRBV28	-	TRBJ1-1	-	CASSKGGTDEAFF	TGTGCCAGCAGTAAAGGAGGGACGGATGAAGCTTTCTTT
TRBV9	-	TRBJ1-2	-	CASSGQEVAESNYGYTF	TGTGCCAGCAGCGGACAGGAGGTGGCCGAGTCTAACTATGGCTACACCTTC
TRBV18	-	TRBJ2-1	-	CASSPSQGEGDEQFF	TGTGCCAGCTCACCGTCACAGGGTGAAGGCGATGAGCAGTTCTTC
TRBV24-1	once	TRBJ2-5	-	CATSSTLGSPETQYF	TGTGCCACCAGCTCCACCTTGGGCAGTCCAGAGACCCAGTACTTC
TRBV14	-	TRBJ2-3	TRBD1	CASSQGWGQGITDTQYF	TGTGCCAGCAGCCAAGGTTGGGGACAGGGGATAACAGATACGCAGTATTTT
TRBV9	-	TRBJ1-1	-	CASSGTPEVNTEAFF	TGTGCCAGCAGCGGGACTCCGGAGGTGAACACTGAAGCTTTCTTT
TRBV7-2	-	TRBJ2-3	TRBD2	CASSVGLAGGQDTQYF	TGTGCCAGCAGCGTCGGACTAGCGGGGGGGCAAGATACGCAGTATTTT
TRBV2	-	TRBJ1-1	-	CASSVVRTEAFF	TGTGCCAGCAGTGTTGTGAGGACTGAAGCTTTCTTT
TRBV4-2	-	TRBJ2-1	-	CASSHLDTPGSYNEQFF	TGTGCCAGCAGCCACTTAGACACCCCCGGATCCTACAATGAGCAGTTCTTC
TRBV6-5	once	TRBJ1-6	-	CASSYSGSGNSPLHF	TGTGCCAGCAGTTACTCGGGCAGCGGGAATTCACCCCTCCACTTT
TRBV7-2	-	TRBJ2-5	TRBD1	CASSSGQGKRETQYF	TGTGCCAGCAGCTCAGGACAGGGGAAGAGGGAGACCCAGTACTTC
TRBV24-1	-	TRBJ2-3	-	CATSVLDTQYF	TGTGCCACCAGTGTCCTAGATACGCAGTATTTT
TRBV5-6	-	TRBJ1-2	TRBD1	CASSHGTGGYGYTF	TGTGCCAGCAGCCACGGGACAGGGGGATATGGCTACACCTTC
TRBV27	-	TRBJ2-2	-	CASRVRRTENTGELFF	TGTGCCAGCCGCGTAAGGCGGACAGAGAACACCGGGGAGCTGTTTTTT
TRBV6-2/TRBV6-3	-	TRBJ2-7	TRBD1	CASSYPWTGMYEQYF	TGTGCCAGCAGTTACCCCTGGACAGGGATGTACGAGCAGTACTTC
TRBV9	-	TRBJ2-7	-	CASSIGTGVREQYF	TGTGCCAGCAGCATCGGGACGGGGGTGAGGGAGCAGTACTTC
TRBV2	-	TRBJ2-7	TRBD1	CASSETGLYEQYF	TGTGCCAGCAGTGAGACAGGGCTCTACGAGCAGTACTTC
TRBV9	-	TRBJ2-6	-	CASSSRQIDTSGANVLTF	TGTGCCAGCAGCAGCAGACAGATAGATACCTCTGGGGCCAACGTCCTGACTTTC
TRBV7-2	-	TRBJ2-7	TRBD2	CASSQSGDSYEQYF	TGTGCCAGCAGCCAGAGCGGGGACTCCTACGAGCAGTACTTC
TRBV5-1	-	TRBJ2-5	TRBD2	CASSPGTSGGETQYF	TGCGCCAGCAGCCCAGGGACTAGCGGTGGGGAGACCCAGTACTTC
TRBV3-1/TRBV3-2	-	TRBJ1-2	TRBD1	CASSQRTGEGGYTF	TGTGCCAGCAGCCAAAGGACAGGAGAAGGTGGCTACACCTTC
TRBV7-2	-	TRBJ2-1	TRBD2	CASSAPGLAGGPGSNEQFF	TGTGCCAGCAGCGCACCTGGCCTAGCGGGAGGGCCGGGGAGCAATGAGCAGTTCTTC
TRBV5-8	once	TRBJ2-2	-	CASSLVGDSMNTGELFF	TGTGCCAGCAGCTTGGTCGGTGACAGTATGAACACCGGGGAGCTGTTTTTT
TRBV19	-	TRBJ1-5	-	CASSEHYSNQPQHF	TGTGCCAGTAGTGAACATTATAGCAATCAGCCCCAGCATTTT
TRBV6-2/TRBV6-3	few	TRBJ2-7	TRBD2	CASSASGSPPIRTYEQYF	TGTGCCAGCAGTGCCAGCGGGAGTCCCCCAATTAGAACCTACGAGCAGTACTTC
TRBV5-4	-	TRBJ2-7	TRBD2	CASSLPGAGPYEQYF	TGTGCCAGCAGCTTGCCCGGAGCGGGGCCCTACGAGCAGTACTTC
TRBV18	-	TRBJ1-1	-	CASSSRQYTEAFF	TGTGCCAGCTCATCCCGACAGTACACTGAAGCTTTCTTT
TRBV25-1	-	TRBJ1-2	-	CASSEPGESSDYGYTF	TGTGCCAGCAGTGAACCGGGGGAGAGTTCGGACTATGGCTACACCTTC
TRBV7-8	-	TRBJ1-1	-	CASSLGQAMNTEAFF	TGTGCCAGCAGCTTAGGGCAGGCCATGAACACTGAAGCTTTCTTT
TRBV21-1	-	TRBJ2-7	-	CASSKGKDRDSYEQYF	TGTGCCAGCAGCAAAGGGAAGGACAGGGACTCCTACGAGCAGTACTTC
TRBV4-3	-	TRBJ2-7	TRBD2	CASSQFSLAGGYEQYF	TGCGCCAGCAGCCAATTTTCACTAGCGGGAGGCTACGAGCAGTACTTC
TRBV6-5	-	TRBJ2-1	-	CASRLLTYNEQFF	TGTGCCAGCAGACTTTTGACCTACAATGAGCAGTTCTTC
TRBV19	few	TRBJ2-2	TRBD1	CASSTHQGAVSGELFF	TGTGCCAGTAGCACCCACCAGGGGGCGGTATCCGGGGAGCTGTTTTTT
TRBV21-1	-	TRBJ1-3	-	CASSRTGTEGNTIYF	TGTGCCAGCAGCAGAACCGGGACAGAAGGAAACACCATATATTTT